These T cell receptor beta chains were read from a single sample in a study of response to subunit inactivated influenza vaccine. Each CDR3 protein is one row after TCRdb ran MiXCR on the RT-PCR reads. This sample yields 800,000 or so distinct CDR3 sequences, of which 20% to 25% are seen a single time; approximately 10% belongs to the top ten. This material consisted of PBMCs from blood, taken more than 4 days after vaccination. All receptors derive from a man in his forties or fifties who received an inactivated influenza vaccine. Each CDR3 is given with its conserved first and last residue. The D gene is left open where the match is weak. Clone size is not always given. Where it is, it says once, few, many or a class for expanded clones.

j_call,d_call,v_call,clone_size,cdr3_nt,cdr3_aa
TRBJ2-7,NA,TRBV19,NA,TGTGCCAGTAGTATGCCAGGGAGCTACGAGCAGTACTTC,CASSMPGSYEQYF
TRBJ2-7,TRBD2,TRBV6-1,NA,TGTGCCAGCAGTCCCTGGGACTACCCCTACGAGCAGTACTTC,CASSPWDYPYEQYF
TRBJ1-2,NA,TRBV9,NA,TGTGCCAGCAGCGTAAAAGGGGAAGCCCAAGGCTACACCTTC,CASSVKGEAQGYTF
TRBJ2-5,NA,TRBV7-6,many,TGTGCCAGCAGCTTAGACTGGCTCGGGACCCAGTACTTC,CASSLDWLGTQYF
TRBJ2-5,TRBD2,TRBV7-9,NA,TGTGCCAGCAGCCTTGGACTAGCGGGGAGTAAAGAGACCCAGTACTTC,CASSLGLAGSKETQYF
TRBJ2-3,NA,TRBV12-3/TRBV12-4,few,TGTGCCAGCAGTTTAGCTCGTCGAATCACAGATACGCAGTATTTT,CASSLARRITDTQYF
TRBJ1-1,NA,TRBV6-2/TRBV6-3,NA,TGTGCCAGCACTCTCCTGAGGGGGGACACTGAAGCTTTCTTT,CASTLLRGDTEAFF
TRBJ2-3,TRBD2,TRBV9,NA,TGTGCCAGCAGCGCCTTTCGGACTAGCGGCACAGATACGCAGTATTTT,CASSAFRTSGTDTQYF
TRBJ1-2,NA,TRBV20-1,NA,TGCAGTGCTAGCGACGGGAGTGGCTACACCTTC,CSASDGSGYTF
TRBJ2-7,NA,TRBV7-2,once,TGTGCCAGCAGCTTGGGGAGACGGGACCCGACTTCCTACGAGCAGTACTTC,CASSLGRRDPTSYEQYF
TRBJ2-5,TRBD2,TRBV20-1,few,TGCAGTGCTAGAGATCAGCTAGCGGGAGGGCAGACCCAGTACTTC,CSARDQLAGGQTQYF
TRBJ2-5,NA,TRBV10-2,NA,TGCGCCAGCAGGGTCTCGCTAGGACGCCAAGAGACCCAGTACTTC,CASRVSLGRQETQYF
TRBJ2-7,TRBD1,TRBV10-3,many,TGTGCCATCAGTAGGACAGGGGGCTACGAGCAGTACTTC,CAISRTGGYEQYF
TRBJ1-4,TRBD1,TRBV7-9,NA,TGTGCCAGCAGCTTGGGACAGGGGCGACGGGAAAAACTGTTTTTT,CASSLGQGRREKLFF
TRBJ1-1,NA,TRBV20-1,few,TGCAGTGCTAGTCCAGACAGTACTAACACTGAAGCTTTCTTT,CSASPDSTNTEAFF
TRBJ1-1,NA,TRBV5-1,few,TGCGCCAGCAGCTTAGGTTCTGTGGGCAGAACCATTCTGAACACTGAAGCTTTCTTT,CASSLGSVGRTILNTEAFF
TRBJ2-3,TRBD2,TRBV4-3,few,TGCGCCAGCAGCCAATGGGCGGGGGGGCCGACAGATACGCAGTATTTT,CASSQWAGGPTDTQYF
TRBJ1-5,NA,TRBV20-1,NA,TGCAGTGCTAGCCCAGGTAGCAATCAGCCCCAGCATTTT,CSASPGSNQPQHF
TRBJ1-1,NA,TRBV27,few,TGTGCCGCATCCCCGGGACACTTCCCTTTCACTGAAGCTTTCTTT,CAASPGHFPFTEAFF
TRBJ2-7,TRBD2,TRBV28,few,TGTGCCACTTCGACTAGCGGGAGAACTTACTCCTACGAGCAGTACTTC,CATSTSGRTYSYEQYF
TRBJ2-3,NA,TRBV6-4,NA,TGTGCCAGCAGCCCCAGGGTTAGAGATACGCAGTATTTT,CASSPRVRDTQYF
TRBJ2-6,NA,TRBV11-2,NA,TGTGCCAGCAGCTTACTGGGACTCAGCTCACGGGGGGCCAACGTCCTGACTTTC,CASSLLGLSSRGANVLTF
TRBJ1-3,NA,TRBV4-2,few,TGTGCCAGCAGCCAAGATCTAACAGAGGGAAACACCATATATTTT,CASSQDLTEGNTIYF
TRBJ2-5,NA,TRBV20-1,NA,TGCAGTGCTAGTGCGACGGTGAAAGAGACCCAGTACTTC,CSASATVKETQYF
TRBJ2-2,NA,TRBV6-5,many,TGTGCCAGCAGTTATACCCCCATGGGGGGAAACACCGGGGAGCTGTTTTTT,CASSYTPMGGNTGELFF
TRBJ2-7,TRBD1,TRBV4-2,few,TGTGCCAGCAGCCAAGATTGGTCAGGGGGAACCTACGAGCAGTACTTC,CASSQDWSGGTYEQYF
TRBJ1-6,NA,TRBV11-2,NA,TGTGCCAGCAGCTACCTCCTTGCAGGGCGCAGATCACCCCTCCACTTT,CASSYLLAGRRSPLHF
TRBJ1-3,NA,TRBV5-1,NA,TGCGCCAGCAGCGCCGGGACTGCCGACTCTGGAAACACCATATATTTT,CASSAGTADSGNTIYF
TRBJ2-5,NA,TRBV5-1,few,TGCGCCAGCAGCTCCGGACCGCTGGAGACCCAGTACTTC,CASSSGPLETQYF
TRBJ2-7,TRBD2,TRBV7-2,few,TGTGCCAGCAGCTTGAGAGGACTAGCGGGAGGAGAGCAGTACTTC,CASSLRGLAGGEQYF
TRBJ2-1,TRBD2,TRBV10-3,few,TGTGCCATCAGTGAGAAGCCTAGCGGGGGAACTGAGCAGTTCTTC,CAISEKPSGGTEQFF
TRBJ1-5,NA,TRBV20-1,NA,TGCAGTGCTAGAGGGCGCGGGGAAGGTCAGCCCCAGCATTTT,CSARGRGEGQPQHF
TRBJ2-3,TRBD1,TRBV15,many,TGTGCCACCAGCAGATCTCCGACAGGGGATGGGGATACGCAGTATTTT,CATSRSPTGDGDTQYF
TRBJ2-7,TRBD1,TRBV28,NA,TGTGCCAGCAGTAGCACCGGGACAGGGGGCGACGAGCAGTACTTC,CASSSTGTGGDEQYF
TRBJ2-7,TRBD2,TRBV5-5,NA,TGTGCCAGCAGCATTAGCGGGATGGAGCAGTACTTC,CASSISGMEQYF
TRBJ2-1,NA,TRBV6-5,many,TGTGCCAGCAGTTACCCATACAGCAGGAGACCCCACAATGAGCAGTTCTTC,CASSYPYSRRPHNEQFF
TRBJ1-1,NA,TRBV7-2,few,TGTGCCAGCAGCTTAAAGGGGGTAGTCACTGAAGCTTTCTTT,CASSLKGVVTEAFF
TRBJ1-2,NA,TRBV24-1,NA,TGTGCCACCAGTGATGGTTCGACAGGCCAGTCATATGGGTACACCTTC,CATSDGSTGQSYGYTF
TRBJ2-2,NA,TRBV11-1,NA,TGTGCCAGCACCCAGGGCACCGGGGAGCTGTTTTTT,CASTQGTGELFF
TRBJ2-5,NA,TRBV6-2/TRBV6-3,few,TGTGCCAGCAGTTACGGTCCGAGACTTATCCGGGAGACCCAGTACTTC,CASSYGPRLIRETQYF
TRBJ2-1,TRBD2,TRBV4-2,NA,TGTGCCAGCAGCCAACCCGGGACTAGCGGTTACAATGAGCAGTTCTTC,CASSQPGTSGYNEQFF
TRBJ1-5,NA,TRBV24-1,NA,TGTGCCACCAGTGATAGAACCGATAGCAATCAGCCCCAGCATTTT,CATSDRTDSNQPQHF
TRBJ2-2,TRBD2,TRBV2,few,TGTGCCAGCAAACTAGCGGACCTCACCGGGGAGCTGTTTTTT,CASKLADLTGELFF
TRBJ2-3,TRBD1,TRBV5-1,NA,TGCGCCAGCAGCATTGACTTCAGGGGGCCAGATACGCAGTATTTT,CASSIDFRGPDTQYF
TRBJ2-7,NA,TRBV6-1,NA,TGTGCCAGCAGTGAATTTAACAGCCCAGAGCAGTACTTC,CASSEFNSPEQYF
TRBJ1-1,NA,TRBV5-6,NA,TGTGCCAGCAGCTTGGATATGGGGGGCACTGAAGCTTTCTTT,CASSLDMGGTEAFF
TRBJ1-6,NA,TRBV20-1,few,TGCAGTGCTCCGAACCTAGGGGGACCCTATAATTCACCCCTCCACTTT,CSAPNLGGPYNSPLHF
TRBJ2-7,NA,TRBV14,NA,TGTGCCAGCAGCCAAGAAGACTTAGGACTAAAATATCCCTACGAGCAGTACTTC,CASSQEDLGLKYPYEQYF
TRBJ2-1,TRBD2,TRBV11-2,NA,TGTGCCAGCAGCTCCAGCGGGAGGGCATCCTACAATGAGCAGTTCTTC,CASSSSGRASYNEQFF
TRBJ2-5,TRBD2,TRBV6-5,many,TGTGCCAGCAGCTATAGCGGGGGCATCCAAGAGACCCAGTACTTC,CASSYSGGIQETQYF
TRBJ1-1,NA,TRBV6-2/TRBV6-3,few,TGTGCCAGCAGTTACTTTTTCCTACAATCCAGGGCCCAGAGGACTGAAGCTTTCTTT,CASSYFFLQSRAQRTEAFF
TRBJ2-5,TRBD1,TRBV5-1,few,TGCGCCAGCAGCTCCGGGACAGGGCGTGCAGAGACCCAGTACTTC,CASSSGTGRAETQYF
TRBJ2-3,TRBD1,TRBV27,NA,TGTGCCAGCACCCGGGGACAGGGAAGAGATACGCAGTATTTT,CASTRGQGRDTQYF